The T cell receptor beta chain under discussion was sequenced for a study of Ad26.COV2.S vaccination and SARS-CoV-2 variants. Treatment defined: 19 received Ad26.COV2.S at low or high dose, single or two shots; several received placebo; per-sample allocation not given. Collection of samples fell on day 63 after the first vaccine or placebo injection. Germline assignment: CDR1 LGHDT and CDR2 YNNKEL (reference sequence). This CDR3 has 15 residues. Deletions cut 1 base from V and 6 bases from J, with 16 bases between. Libraries were prepared by immunoSEQ multiplex PCR; TCRdb keeps only in-frame clonotypes and omits some of them. The sample contains about 420,000 clones, 85% to 90% of which appear only once. The table lists this clone with a few counts.

The source of this sequence is a person between 18 and 59 years old who received the Ad26.COV2.S COVID-19 vaccine or a placebo. The sample consisted of peripheral blood, taken in a trial of Ad26.COV2.S vaccine versus placebo. The V and J genes are TRBV3-1 (or the pseudogene TRBV3-2) and TRBJ2-7; tentatively, D is TRBD1 (7 bases). CDR3 residues: CASSQVGQGGREQYF. In nucleotides, the CDR3 is TGTGCCAGCAGCCAAGTAGGGCAGGGGGGTCGCGAGCAGTACTTC.